This T cell receptor (beta chain) originates from a study of control samples from healthy donors and cancer patients. Generated by immunoSEQ multiplex PCR, the TCRdb table keeps only in-frame clones and is missing some. Here the sample spans 140,000 to 150,000 clones, about nine tenths being singletons. Per germline, CDR1 PRHDT and CDR2 FYEKMQ (reference sequence). With 5 bases clipped from V and 12 bases from J, the junction kept 7 bases outside the gene matches. The CDR3 is 12 residues long. The gene calls are TRBV13 and TRBJ2-1; 7 nucleotides line up with TRBD1. The clonotype comes from a man aged 30-40 years in good health. Sequencing was done on a sample of blood. Written as DNA, the CDR3 is TGTGCCAGCAGCATTGGCCGGGACAGGCAGTTCTTC. Protein product: CASSIGRDRQFF.